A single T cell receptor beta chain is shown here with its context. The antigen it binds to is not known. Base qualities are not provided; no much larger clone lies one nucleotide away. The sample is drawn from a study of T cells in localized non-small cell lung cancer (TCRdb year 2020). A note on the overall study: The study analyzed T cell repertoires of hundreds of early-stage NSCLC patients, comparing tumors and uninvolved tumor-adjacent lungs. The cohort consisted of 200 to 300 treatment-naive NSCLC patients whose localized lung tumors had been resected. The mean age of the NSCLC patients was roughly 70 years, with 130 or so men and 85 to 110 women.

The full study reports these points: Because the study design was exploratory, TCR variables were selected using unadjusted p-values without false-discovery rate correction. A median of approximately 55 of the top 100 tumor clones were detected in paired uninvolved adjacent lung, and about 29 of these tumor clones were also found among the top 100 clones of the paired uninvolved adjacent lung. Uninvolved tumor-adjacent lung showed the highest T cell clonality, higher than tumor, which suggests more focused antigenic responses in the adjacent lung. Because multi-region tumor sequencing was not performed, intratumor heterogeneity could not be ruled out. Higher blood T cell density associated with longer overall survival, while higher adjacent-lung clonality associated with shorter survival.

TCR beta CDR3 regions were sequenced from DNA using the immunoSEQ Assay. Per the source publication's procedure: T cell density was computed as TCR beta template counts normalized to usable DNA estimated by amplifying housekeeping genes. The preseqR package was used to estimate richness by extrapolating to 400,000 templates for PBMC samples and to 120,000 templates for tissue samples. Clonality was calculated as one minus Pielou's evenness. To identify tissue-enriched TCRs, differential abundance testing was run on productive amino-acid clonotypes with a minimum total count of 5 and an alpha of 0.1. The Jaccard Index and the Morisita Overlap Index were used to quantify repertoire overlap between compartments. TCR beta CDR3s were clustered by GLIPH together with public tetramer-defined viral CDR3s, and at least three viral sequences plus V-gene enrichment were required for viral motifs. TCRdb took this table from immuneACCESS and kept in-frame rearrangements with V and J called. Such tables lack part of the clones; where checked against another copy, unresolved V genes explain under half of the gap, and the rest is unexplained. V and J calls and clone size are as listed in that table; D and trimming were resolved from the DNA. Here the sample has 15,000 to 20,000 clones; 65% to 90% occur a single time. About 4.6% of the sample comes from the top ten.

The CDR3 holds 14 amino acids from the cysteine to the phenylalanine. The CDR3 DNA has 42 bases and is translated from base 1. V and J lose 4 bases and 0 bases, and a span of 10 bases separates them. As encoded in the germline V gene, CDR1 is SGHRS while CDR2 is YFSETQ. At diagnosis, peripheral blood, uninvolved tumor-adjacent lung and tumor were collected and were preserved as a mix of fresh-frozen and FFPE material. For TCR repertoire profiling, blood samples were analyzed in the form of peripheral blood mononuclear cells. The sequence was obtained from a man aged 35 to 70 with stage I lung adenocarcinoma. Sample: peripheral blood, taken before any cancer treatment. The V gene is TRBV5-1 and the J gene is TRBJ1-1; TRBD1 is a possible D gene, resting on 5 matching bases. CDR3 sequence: CASSATAMNTEAFF. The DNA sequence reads TGCGCCAGCAGCGCGACAGCTATGAACACTGAAGCTTTCTTT.